There are a few counts of the clone carrying this T cell receptor (beta chain). Its antigen is as yet unknown. This sample was taken from a study of blood T cells in healthy people across ages. Background on the study: Researchers report that template switching captured about one barcoded beta molecule per two T cells. Overall study findings and caveats: Long-lived donors carried more naive CD4+ cells and greater diversity than aged donors.

A second PCR of 7 to 11 cycles used a sample-barcoded 5' primer and a J-beta primer mix. TCRdb reprocessed the 5' RACE reads via MiXCR and lists one record per CDR3 protein. The profile covers about 1 million distinct CDR3 sequences, with roughly 45% appearing a single time and approximately 20% taken by the ten largest. The CDR3 is made up of 13 amino acids. Trimming took 1 base from V and 9 from J, leaving 10 bases between them. The germline V gene has CDR1 SGHAT and CDR2 FQDESV (reference sequence). Healthy Caucasian individuals from Russia aged about 6 to 90 were enrolled as donors. The sample was blood. This rearrangement joins TRBV11-1 to TRBJ2-1; D call uncertain. The TCR originated in a woman aged 60-75 years in good health. The CDR3 nucleotides read TGTGCCAGCAGCTTAGATGTTAGAATTGAGCAGTTCTTC. This gives the protein CASSLDVRIEQFF. The full variable domain, completed using reference TRBV11-1 and TRBJ2-1, is EAEVAQSPRYKITEKSQAVAFWCDPISGHATLYWYRQILGQGPELLVQFQDESVVDDSQLPKDRFSAERLKGVDSTLKIQPAELGDSAMYLCASSLDVRIEQFFGPGTRLTVL.